These 32 T cell receptor beta chains were all obtained from the same sample, sequenced in a study of blood T cell repertoires in COVID-19. Profiled with immunoSEQ multiplex PCR; TCRdb holds only in-frame clones, not every one. Of about 54,000 clones in the sample, roughly 88% were seen once. Specimen: peripheral blood. These receptors were obtained from a human donor in a cohort sampled during active COVID-19.

The chain combines TRBV12-5 with TRBJ2-7, with TRBD2 matching 7 bases. The junction had 3 bases not matched to a gene; V was cut back by 1 base and J by 3 bases. The CDR3 is 14 amino acids. Germline lookup yields CDR1 LGHNT and CDR2 FRNRAP. The CDR3 spells CASGLELAIYEQYF. The CDR3 DNA reads as TGTGCTAGTGGTTTGGAACTAGCGATCTACGAGCAGTACTTC.

The rearrangement links TRBV2 to TRBJ2-2, with 11 bases that match TRBD1. Per germline, CDR1 SNHLY and CDR2 FYNNEI. CDR3 length equals 17 residues. V gave up 5 bases and J gave up 6 bases; unmatched junction bases: 11. The CDR3 sequence: CASSQWGGQGAAGELFF. The DNA for the CDR3 is TGTGCCAGCAGTCAATGGGGCGGACAGGGGGCAGCCGGGGAGCTGTTTTTT. The full variable domain, with the rest looked up from reference TRBV2 and TRBJ2-2, is EPEVTQTPSHQVTQMGQEVILRCVPISNHLYFYWYRQILGQKVEFLVSFYNNEISEKSEIFDDQFSVERPDGSNFTLKIRSTKLEDSAMYFCASSQWGGQGAAGELFFGEGSRLTVL.

The chain is built from TRBV7-9 and TRBJ2-7; D possibly corresponds to TRBD1 (5 bases). The CDR3 has 14 residues. CDR1 is SEHNR, CDR2 FQNEAQ, per germline (reference sequence). Trimming pared 1 base from V and 5 bases from J, leaving 12 bases between. The CDR3 loop is CASSLGWQGDEQYF. The CDR3 DNA is TGTGCCAGCAGCTTAGGGTGGCAGGGCGACGAGCAGTACTTC.

The CDR3 DNA reads as TGTGCCAGCAGCCAGAGGGCGGCAGGGGGAAGGTATGGCTACACCTTC. It specifies CASSQRAAGGRYGYTF. The chain is built from TRBV3-1 (or the pseudogene TRBV3-2) and TRBJ1-2; 7 nucleotides agree with TRBD1. Germline lookup yields CDR1 LGHDT and CDR2 YNNKEL (reference sequence). Losses at the gene ends were 3 bases for V and 5 bases for J; bases not matched to a gene: 12. The CDR3 loop spans 16 amino acids.

This chain joins TRBV6-5 and TRBJ2-3, with a possible D match to TRBD1 (6 bases). Trimming cost V 4 bases and J 3 bases, with 8 bases left between them. The CDR3 is 13 amino acids. Looked up from germline, CDR1 is MNHEY and CDR2 is SVGAGI. The CDR3 region is CASSLTGTDTQYF. The CDR3 DNA follows: TGTGCCAGCAGTTTAACAGGGACAGATACGCAGTATTTT.

In nucleotides, the CDR3 is TGTGCCAGCAGCTTGGAGCCAGGGGCAGAGACCCAGTACTTC. Translation gives CASSLEPGAETQYF. This rearrangement joins TRBV5-4 to TRBJ2-5, with TRBD1 as a possible D gene (6 bases). This CDR3 spans 14 amino acids. Germline-derived CDR1 and CDR2 are SGHNT and YYREEE (reference sequence). Trimming shortened V by 0 bases and J by 4 bases, and 10 bases separated the two germline ends.

The rearrangement links TRBV5-1 to TRBJ2-1; TRBD1 matches 8 bases. CDR1 is SGHRS and CDR2 is YFSETQ in the germline V gene. V dropped 6 bases and J dropped 8; count of bases not matched to a gene: 16. The CDR3 spans 16 residues. The DNA of the CDR3 is TGCGCCAGCACCCCCGGGACAGGTGCTCGTAGGCATGAGCAGTTCTTC. The encoded protein is CASTPGTGARRHEQFF.

The chain recombines TRBV6-6 with TRBJ2-1, with TRBD2 matching over 11 bases. The V gene end was trimmed by 5 bases and the J gene end by 7 bases; junction bases not matched to a gene: 7. CDR3 size: 15 residues. CDR1 and CDR2 (germline): MNHNY, SVGAGI (reference sequence). DNA of the CDR3: TGTGCCAGCAGTCTTAGCGGGGGGGCGAAAAATGAGCAGTTCTTC. Translation gives CASSLSGGAKNEQFF.

The chain is built from TRBV4-2 and TRBJ2-3, with D maybe TRBD2 (7 bases). This CDR3 contains 16 residues. The V gene's germline CDR1 is LGHNA and CDR2 YNFKEQ. Deletions cut 6 bases from V and 6 bases from J, with 22 bases between. CDR3 loop: CASSPAGGGAGDTQYF. As DNA, the CDR3 is TGTGCCAGCAGTCCGGCCGGTGGGGGGGCCGGGGATACGCAGTATTTT.

The rearrangement joins TRBV7-3 to TRBJ2-3; no clear D gene. The CDR3 totals 15 residues. V dropped 0 bases and J dropped 2 bases, with 9 bases sitting between them. The germline CDR1 and CDR2 sequences are SGHTA and FQGTGA. The CDR3 nucleotides read TGTGCCAGCAGCTTAACGGCCGGGTACACAGATACGCAGTATTTT. It translates to CASSLTAGYTDTQYF. Using reference TRBV7-3 and TRBJ2-3 for the parts outside the CDR3, the full variable domain is GAGVSQTPSNKVTEKGKYVELRCDPISGHTALYWYRQSLGQGPEFLIYFQGTGAADDSGLPNDRFFAVRPEGSVSTLKIQRTERGDSAVYLCASSLTAGYTDTQYFGPGTRLTVL.

V gene TRBV7-8 combines with J gene TRBJ2-7; a possible D gene is TRBD2 (5 bases). Germline V gene lookup returns CDR1 SGHVS and CDR2 FQNEAQ. The V gene lost 7 bases and the J gene lost 2 bases, with 18 bases spanning the gap. This CDR3 has 15 amino acids. CDR3 in amino acids: CASTPRSRVTYEQYF. CDR3 nucleotide sequence: TGTGCCAGCACCCCGCGATCGAGGGTTACCTACGAGCAGTACTTC.

The table lists this clone with a count of one. CDR3 nucleotide sequence: TGTGCCAGTAGTTCCCTGGGGAGGGTAGAGACTGAAGCTTTCTTT. Translating gives CASSSLGRVETEAFF. The rearrangement joins TRBV19 to TRBJ1-1; D call uncertain. Trimming took 5 bases from V and 5 from J, leaving 18 bases between them. Germline V gene sequence: CDR1 LNHDA, CDR2 SQIVND (reference sequence). This CDR3 region has 15 residues.

The chain is built from TRBV7-3 and TRBJ1-1; 7 positions agree with TRBD1. Germline loops: CDR1 SGHTA, CDR2 FQGTGA. The CDR3 totals 14 residues. After removal of 2 bases from V and 4 bases from J, the junction contained 4 bases not matched to a gene. The CDR3 sequence: CASSLGDRPTEAFF. CDR3 nucleotide sequence: TGTGCCAGCAGCTTAGGGGACAGACCCACTGAAGCTTTCTTT.

The chain recombines TRBV12-3 or TRBV12-4 with TRBJ2-2; TRBD1 aligns across 7 bases. V was clipped by 4 bases and J by 13 bases; unmatched bases: 6. The CDR3 totals 12 residues. Here the CDR3 reads CASSSETGTLFF. The CDR3 region has the DNA TGTGCCAGCAGTTCCGAGACAGGGACGCTGTTTTTT.

The CDR3 loop is CASSIPPGQHGYTF. DNA for the CDR3: TGTGCCAGTAGTATACCACCGGGACAGCATGGCTACACCTTC. This sequence joins TRBV19 and TRBJ1-2; 7 bases fit TRBD1. Germline V lookup: CDR1 LNHDA, CDR2 SQIVND (reference sequence). The length of the CDR3 is 14 residues. Losses at the gene ends were 2 bases for V and 6 bases for J; bases not matched to a gene: 6.

The V gene is TRBV27, the J gene TRBJ2-1, with TRBD2 identical over 13 bases. The CDR3 loop spans 16 amino acids. V was clipped by 4 bases and J by 2 bases; unmatched bases: 2. The V gene's germline CDR1 is MNHEY and CDR2 SMNVEV (reference sequence). The CDR3 region has the DNA TGTGCCAGCAGTTATACTAGCGGGAGGGCCTACAATGAGCAGTTCTTC. It yields the protein CASSYTSGRAYNEQFF.

The chain combines TRBV5-1 with TRBJ2-3; TRBD2 matches 13 bases. The germline V gene has CDR1 SGHRS and CDR2 YFSETQ. Unmatched junction bases numbered 11, after V lost 0 bases and J lost 1 base. This CDR3 is 20 amino acids long. In nucleotides, the CDR3 is TGCGCCAGCAGCTTGGCCCTCGGACTAGCGGGAGTGGGTGGCACAGATACGCAGTATTTT. Translated: CASSLALGLAGVGGTDTQYF.

The rearrangement joins TRBV6-5 to TRBJ1-3; 9 bases are a match to TRBD1. CDR3 length equals 16 residues. CDR1 MNHEY and CDR2 SVGAGI come from the germline V gene. Trimming at V came to 4 bases and at J to 0 bases, leaving 4 bases not matched to a gene. The CDR3: CASSSGTGTSGNTIYF. DNA for the CDR3: TGTGCCAGCAGTTCCGGGACAGGGACCTCTGGAAACACCATATATTTT.

This chain links TRBV11-2 with TRBJ1-2, with D unclear. The V end was cut by 6 bases, the J end by 4 bases, with 12 bases between. Per the germline V gene, CDR1 is SGHAT and CDR2 is FQNNGV. The CDR3 has 13 residues. This CDR3 is CASSWEEGYGYTF. In DNA, the CDR3 is TGTGCCAGCAGTTGGGAGGAAGGCTATGGCTACACCTTC.

This chain joins TRBV5-6 and TRBJ1-3, with 8 bases fitting TRBD1. Per germline, CDR1 SGHDT and CDR2 YYEEEE. CDR3 length: 18 residues. V lost 2 bases, J lost 1 base, and 11 bases stayed unmatched. DNA of the CDR3: TGTGCCAGCAGCTTTGGGGCACAGGGGGTACTTTCTGGAAACACCATATATTTT. It translates to CASSFGAQGVLSGNTIYF.

This clone was recorded once. Sequence at one end of the junction differs from germline and may be a read error. J is TRBJ2-7 and V is TRBV7-6, with a tentative D call TRBD2 (5 bases). The CDR3 contains 12 residues. The germline gives CDR1 SGHVS, CDR2 FNYEAQ. CDR3 coding DNA: TGTGCCAGCAGCCTAGCACTCTCCGAGCAGTACTTC. This encodes CASSLALSEQYF.

The chain joins TRBV6-4 to TRBJ1-1; D not resolved. Germline V gene data show CDR1 as MRHNA and CDR2 as SNTAGT. CDR3 length equals 13 residues. V lost 3 bases and J lost 1, with 6 bases in between. CDR3 amino acids: CASSEATNTEAFF. DNA of the CDR3: TGTGCCAGCAGTGAAGCCACGAACACTGAAGCTTTCTTT.

The chain has TRBV7-9 and TRBJ2-3; no definite D call. CDR1 SEHNR and CDR2 FQNEAQ come from the germline V gene (reference sequence). V was clipped by 6 bases and J by 2 bases, with 15 bases between them. This CDR3 region has 15 residues. The CDR3 reads CASRSDSRDTDTQYF. The CDR3, as DNA: TGTGCCAGCAGGTCGGATAGCAGAGACACAGATACGCAGTATTTT.

V usage is TRBV6-2 or TRBV6-3 and J usage is TRBJ1-1; 8 bases match TRBD1. This CDR3 has 17 amino acids. Per germline, CDR1 MNHEY and CDR2 SVGEGT. V gave up 5 bases and J gave up 3 bases; unmatched junction bases: 14. The CDR3 loop is CASSRGQGAVSHTEAFF. The DNA for the CDR3 is TGTGCCAGCAGTCGCGGGCAGGGGGCGGTTTCGCACACTGAAGCTTTCTTT.

V and J are TRBV19 and TRBJ1-6; a possible D gene is TRBD1 (6 bases). Trimming took 4 bases from V and 8 from J, leaving 18 bases between them. The germline CDR1 and CDR2 sequences are LNHDA and SQIVND (reference sequence). The CDR3 loop spans 16 amino acids. The CDR3 bases are TGTGCCAGTAGTACCCCAACAGGGCTCGGGGATTCACCCCTCCACTTT. Residues: CASSTPTGLGDSPLHF.

The V call is TRBV18, the J call TRBJ1-1, with 10 positions matching TRBD1. Germline-derived CDR1 and CDR2 are KGHSH and LQKENI. Losses at the gene ends were 5 bases for V and 0 bases for J; bases not matched to a gene: 6. The CDR3 covers 16 residues. Here the CDR3 reads CASSAGTGDLNTEAFF. DNA for the CDR3: TGTGCCAGCTCAGCAGGGACAGGGGACTTGAACACTGAAGCTTTCTTT.

The CDR3 sequence is CASSLRQGTDTQYF. The CDR3, as DNA: TGTGCCAGCAGCTTAAGACAGGGCACAGATACGCAGTATTTT. The rearrangement joins TRBV7-3 to TRBJ2-3; a weak D match, TRBD1 (6 bases). Between the trimmed V and J ends, which lost 1 base and 1 base, there was a span of 6 bases. The CDR3 length is 14 residues. From germline, CDR1 is SGHTA and CDR2 FQGTGA.

The gene calls are TRBV14 and TRBJ2-7; 10 bases align to TRBD1. Trimming cost V 4 bases and J 5 bases; bases outside gene matches: 8. Germline assignment: CDR1 SGHDN and CDR2 FVKESK. This CDR3 has 15 amino acids. CDR3: CASSPSRDRGHEQYF. The CDR3 DNA sequence: TGTGCCAGCAGCCCATCCAGGGACAGGGGTCACGAGCAGTACTTC.

The chain couples TRBV5-4 to TRBJ2-3; the D gene is possibly TRBD2 (5 bases). The germline V gene has CDR1 SGHNT and CDR2 YYREEE (reference sequence). CDR3 size: 13 residues. The V and J ends lost 4 bases and 6 bases respectively, with 12 bases between them. CDR3 protein: CASSLDSSDTQYF. CDR3 sequence (DNA): TGTGCCAGCAGCCTGGACTCGTCGGATACGCAGTATTTT. The full variable domain, completed using reference TRBV5-4 and TRBJ2-3, is ETGVTQSPTHLIKTRGQQVTLRCSSQSGHNTVSWYQQALGQGPQFIFQYYREEENGRGNFPPRFSGLQFPNYSSELNVNALELDDSALYLCASSLDSSDTQYFGPGTRLTVL.

This clone was observed a handful of times. The V and J genes are TRBV18 and TRBJ2-7, with TRBD1 as a possible D gene (5 bases). Germline CDR1 KGHSH, CDR2 LQKENI. This CDR3 spans 14 amino acids. Trimming took off 2 bases at V and 7 bases at J, with 15 bases between the two ends. CDR3 sequence reads: CASSPGVRVGEQYF. The CDR3 nucleotides are TGTGCCAGCTCACCAGGGGTCAGGGTGGGTGAGCAGTACTTC. Based on the CDR3 plus reference TRBV18 and TRBJ2-7, the full variable domain is NAGVMQNPRHLVRRRGQEARLRCSPMKGHSHVYWYRQLPEEGLKFMVYLQKENIIDESGMPKERFSAEFPKEGPSILRIQQVVRGDSAAYFCASSPGVRVGEQYFGPGTRLTVT.

The chain couples TRBV6-2 or TRBV6-3 to TRBJ2-5; D may be TRBD2 (5 bases). With 2 bases removed from V and 3 bases from J, the gap between germline ends came to 10 bases. From germline, CDR1 is MNHEY and CDR2 SVGEGT. The CDR3 spans 14 residues. CDR3: CASSYDGAEETQYF. DNA for the CDR3: TGTGCCAGCAGTTACGATGGAGCGGAAGAGACCCAGTACTTC.

This chain uses TRBV6-5 with TRBJ2-7, with no clear D. Trimming left V 0 bases short and J 3 bases short, with 6 bases between. Per the germline V gene, CDR1 is MNHEY and CDR2 is SVGAGI. The CDR3 has 13 residues. CDR3 loop: CASSYSRSYEQYF. Here the CDR3 DNA reads TGTGCCAGCAGTTACTCTCGGAGCTACGAGCAGTACTTC.